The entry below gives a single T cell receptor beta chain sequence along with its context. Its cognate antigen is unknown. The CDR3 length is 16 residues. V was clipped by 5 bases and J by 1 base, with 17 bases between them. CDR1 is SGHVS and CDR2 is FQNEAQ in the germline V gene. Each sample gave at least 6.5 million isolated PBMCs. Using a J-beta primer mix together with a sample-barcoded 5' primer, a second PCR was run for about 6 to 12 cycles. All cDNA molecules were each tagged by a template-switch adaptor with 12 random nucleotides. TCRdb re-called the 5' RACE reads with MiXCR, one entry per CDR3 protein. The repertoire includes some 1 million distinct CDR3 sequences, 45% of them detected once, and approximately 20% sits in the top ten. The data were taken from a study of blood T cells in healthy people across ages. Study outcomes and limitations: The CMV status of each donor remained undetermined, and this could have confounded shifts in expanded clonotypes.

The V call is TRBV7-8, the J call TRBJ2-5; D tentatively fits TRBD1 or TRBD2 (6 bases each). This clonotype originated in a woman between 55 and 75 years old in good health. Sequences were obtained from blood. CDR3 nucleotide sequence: TGTGCCAGCAGCGATAAAAGGGGGGCCCGCCAAGAGACCCAGTACTTC. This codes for CASSDKRGARQETQYF.